Listed here are 17 T cell receptor beta chains from one sample, sequenced in a study of shared clonotypes between healthy human individuals. The assay was immunoSEQ multiplex PCR, and TCRdb's table has in-frame clones only and misses some. This sample has some 1 million clones; under 80% occur once, and the top ten carry approximately 1.5%. Material for sequencing was memory CD4+ T cells sorted from blood. As to subset: CD45RA-negative fraction. The receptors were gathered from a man between 18 and 35 years old in good health.

The chain is built from TRBV5-1 and TRBJ1-2, with 8 nucleotides matching TRBD1. The CDR3 covers 15 residues. Looked up from germline, CDR1 is SGHRS and CDR2 is YFSETQ. V shed 0 bases and J 4 bases; nucleotides not matched to a gene: 5. The CDR3 DNA reads TGCGCCAGCAGCTTGGGACAGGGGCCCCCCTATGGCTACACCTTC. It translates to CASSLGQGPPYGYTF.

The chain couples TRBV30 to TRBJ2-3; TRBD2 is a possible D gene (6 bases). The germline V gene has CDR1 GTSNPN and CDR2 SVGIG (reference sequence). V was clipped by 2 bases and J by 0 bases, with 12 bases between them. This CDR3 region has 15 residues. The CDR3 sequence is CAWSLGGSSTDTQYF. CDR3 DNA sequence: TGTGCCTGGAGTCTCGGGGGATCTAGCACAGATACGCAGTATTTT.

The chain combines TRBV18 with TRBJ2-7; perhaps TRBD1 as D (5 bases). The CDR3 runs to 15 residues. Germline V gene data show CDR1 as KGHSH and CDR2 as LQKENI. The V gene lost 0 bases and the J gene lost 3 bases, with 12 bases spanning the gap. In DNA, the CDR3 is TGTGCCAGCTCACCACCCCGACAGCAGCACTACGAGCAGTACTTC. Protein: CASSPPRQQHYEQYF.

The chain is built from TRBV11-2 and TRBJ1-6, with a tentative D call TRBD1 (5 bases). Germline V CDR1 and CDR2: SGHAT, FQNNGV. The CDR3 extends over 14 amino acids. Trimming left V 2 bases short and J 7 bases short, with 9 bases between. The CDR3 region has the DNA TGTGCCAGCAGCTTACTTGACAGAAATTCACCCCTCCACTTT. It yields the protein CASSLLDRNSPLHF.

The V and J genes are TRBV9 and TRBJ2-3; TRBD1 matches at 7 bases. Per the germline V gene, CDR1 is SGDLS and CDR2 is YYNGEE. V shed 4 bases and J 0 bases; nucleotides not matched to a gene: 5. This CDR3 has 15 residues. CDR3 nucleotides: TGTGCCAGCAGCAAAGGACAGGCGAGCACAGATACGCAGTATTTT. Translating it yields CASSKGQASTDTQYF. Complete variable domain (other parts from reference TRBV9 and TRBJ2-3): DSGVTQTPKHLITATGQRVTLRCSPRSGDLSVYWYQQSLDQGLQFLIQYYNGEERAKGNILERFSAQQFPDLHSELNLSSLELGDSALYFCASSKGQASTDTQYFGPGTRLTVL.

V gene TRBV2 combines with J gene TRBJ1-3; D remains ambiguous. V dropped 6 bases and J dropped 1 base, with 16 bases sitting between them. Per germline, CDR1 SNHLY and CDR2 FYNNEI. There are 16 residues in the CDR3. CDR3 residues: CASSLKARTSGNTIYF. CDR3 DNA sequence: TGTGCCAGCAGCTTAAAAGCACGGACTTCTGGAAACACCATATATTTT.

The V call is TRBV18, the J call TRBJ2-7; TRBD1 matches 7 bases. Trimming removed 3 bases from V and 5 bases from J; junction bases left unmatched: 10. The CDR3 is 15 amino acids. CDR1 is KGHSH, CDR2 LQKENI, per germline. CDR3: CASSPPLSTGHEQYF. CDR3 in DNA: TGTGCCAGCTCACCTCCCCTATCGACAGGGCACGAGCAGTACTTC.

The chain has TRBV14 and TRBJ2-3; D is possibly TRBD1 or TRBD2 (5 bases each). Trimming shortened V by 0 bases and J by 0 bases, and 13 bases separated the two germline ends. Per the germline V gene, CDR1 is SGHDN and CDR2 is FVKESK. The CDR3 sequence is 17 residues long. The chain's CDR3 is CASSQELGGTSTDTQYF. The CDR3 nucleotides are TGTGCCAGCAGCCAAGAACTTGGGGGAACTAGCACAGATACGCAGTATTTT.

The chain recombines TRBV2 with TRBJ1-5; D gene ambiguous. The CDR3 length is 14 residues. V was trimmed by 6 bases and J by 4 bases, leaving 13 bases between them. CDR1 SNHLY and CDR2 FYNNEI come from the germline V gene. This CDR3 is CASSEVQKNQPQHF. The CDR3, as DNA: TGTGCCAGCAGCGAGGTACAGAAGAATCAGCCCCAGCATTTT. The full variable domain, its missing parts supplied by reference TRBV2 and TRBJ1-5, is EPEVTQTPSHQVTQMGQEVILRCVPISNHLYFYWYRQILGQKVEFLVSFYNNEISEKSEIFDDQFSVERPDGSNFTLKIRSTKLEDSAMYFCASSEVQKNQPQHFGDGTRLSIL.

The rearrangement links TRBV7-8 to TRBJ1-1; the D is unclear. The CDR3 is 14 amino acids. V was cut by 6 bases and J by 1 base, with 12 bases left in between. The germline V gene encodes CDR1 SGHVS and CDR2 FQNEAQ. The CDR3 DNA reads TGTGCCAGCAGAATCGGGGTCGAGAACACTGAAGCTTTCTTT. It yields the protein CASRIGVENTEAFF.

The J gene is TRBJ2-5, the V gene TRBV7-8; D is perhaps TRBD2 (6 bases). The germline gives CDR1 SGHVS, CDR2 FQNEAQ. V was clipped by 1 base and J by 4 bases, with 13 bases between them. The CDR3 contains 15 residues. The CDR3 sequence is CASSLGGRNLETQYF. CDR3 DNA sequence: TGTGCCAGCAGCTTAGGAGGGAGGAACTTAGAGACCCAGTACTTC.

J is TRBJ1-5 and V is TRBV30; D unclear. CDR1 is GTSNPN and CDR2 is SVGIG in the germline V gene (reference sequence). V was cut by 3 bases and J by 7 bases, with 13 bases left in between. The CDR3 loop spans 13 amino acids. The CDR3 loop reads CAWSTKGEQPQHF. In DNA form, the CDR3 reads TGTGCCTGGAGCACGAAGGGAGAGCAGCCCCAGCATTTT.

The V and J genes are TRBV11-2 and TRBJ2-2; D might be TRBD1 (5 bases). Germline CDR1 SGHAT, CDR2 FQNNGV. V lost 1 base and J lost 6, with 15 bases in between. The CDR3 spans 16 residues. The CDR3 DNA reads as TGTGCCAGCAGCTTAGGCCAAGGGGTAGTCGCCGGGGAGCTGTTTTTT. Translated: CASSLGQGVVAGELFF.

The chain joins TRBV11-2 to TRBJ2-3; D gene ambiguous. CDR3 length: 15 residues. The germline V and J ends were trimmed by 5 bases and 3 bases, with 15 bases remaining between them. The V gene's germline CDR1 is SGHAT and CDR2 FQNNGV. The CDR3 nucleotides are TGTGCCAGCAGCCGTTGGAGCGAAGGGACAGATACGCAGTATTTT. As protein: CASSRWSEGTDTQYF. The whole variable domain, filled in from reference TRBV11-2 and TRBJ2-3, reads EAGVAQSPRYKIIEKRQSVAFWCNPISGHATLYWYQQILGQGPKLLIQFQNNGVVDDSQLPKDRFSAERLKGVDSTLKIQPAKLEDSAVYLCASSRWSEGTDTQYFGPGTRLTVL.

The rearrangement uses TRBV10-3 and TRBJ1-6; D is ambiguous. CDR3 length equals 14 residues. Germline lookup yields CDR1 ENHRY and CDR2 SYGVKD. V was cut by 8 bases and J by 5 bases, with 13 bases left in between. In DNA form, the CDR3 reads TGTGCCATCCCCCGTCGTCCCCATAATTCACCCCTCCACTTT. Protein product: CAIPRRPHNSPLHF.

The genes are TRBV7-8 and TRBJ1-6; no reliable D call. V was pared by 1 base and J by 7 bases, with 14 bases between. The CDR3 length is 16 residues. Germline values: CDR1 SGHVS, CDR2 FQNEAQ. The CDR3 DNA reads TGTGCCAGCAGCTTAGGTTCCCAGCGAAACAATTCACCCCTCCACTTT. This gives the protein CASSLGSQRNNSPLHF.

The rearrangement links TRBV18 to TRBJ1-2, with 11 bases fitting TRBD1. Germline V gene lookup returns CDR1 KGHSH and CDR2 LQKENI. V shed 6 bases, J shed 7 bases, and the junction held 7 bases outside the gene matches. CDR3 size: 14 residues. CDR3 sequence: CASSVDRGLLGYTF. For the CDR3, the DNA is TGTGCCAGCTCCGTGGACAGGGGGCTTCTTGGCTACACCTTC.